This T cell receptor (beta chain) was identified during a study of blood T cell repertoires in COVID-19 (TCRdb year 2020). Study-level background: Collaborator samples came from the United States, Italy and Spain and covered acute and convalescent phases of COVID-19. The prospective study material was composed of cDNA or gDNA derived from T cells, B-cell-depleted T cells, or PBMCs. The dataset comprised deeply sampled blood TCRbeta repertoires from subjects exposed to, actively infected with, or recovered from COVID-19. A freely available public database, intended as a resource for researchers studying the immune response to SARS-CoV-2, is where the repertoires were released. Samples were obtained from the ongoing ImmuneRACE study (first 160 participants) and from approximately 1,200 subjects provided by 6 global collaborators. Nearly every sample came with metadata listing a de-identified subject ID, COVID-19 status, age in years and sex. Where available, HLA class I and class II types were obtained from metadata supplied by the sample provider rather than from assay-based typing. The paper's findings and limits, for the study overall: Clinical and demographic metadata were provided uncurated, with the amount varying by source and participant.

In the prospective study, participants were roughly 18 to 89 years old, resided in about two dozen geographic areas of the United States, and were enrolled through a virtual design. In the prospective study, participants were assigned to cohorts based on the clinical history participants reported in a screening survey and a study questionnaire. Exposed participants had been in contact, within 2 weeks of entering the study, with a person who had a PCR-confirmed or clinician-diagnosed case of COVID-19. Each participant in the prospective study had whole blood, serum and a nasopharyngeal or oropharyngeal swab collected by mobile phlebotomists. Prospective study participants could optionally give additional blood draws and questionnaires over an approximately two-month period. Blood samples from the prospective study were shipped frozen or at room temperature prior to DNA extraction. TCRbeta CDR3 regions were amplified from genomic DNA using the immunoSEQ Assay, a bias-controlled multiplex PCR. The authors processed their data as follows. The number of nucleated cells in each sample was estimated from the amplification of reference gene primers within the assay. To quantify the absolute abundance of each unique TCRbeta CDR3 rearrangement, sequence reads were collapsed and filtered. For each sample, productive Simpson clonality was calculated as the square root of Simpson's diversity index over productive rearrangements. TCRdb mirrors the immuneACCESS table, restricted to in-frame sequences. Some clones are absent from its copies; in checked studies, under half trace to an unresolved V gene, and the reason for the others is unknown. D and trimming come from the DNA, and the V and J calls and clone size come from that table. This sample holds 150,000 or so clones; 87% were observed only once. The ten largest account for roughly 4% of the sample.

This clone has more than one count but fewer than ten. Its antigen target is currently unknown. No much larger clone is present one base from it, and per-base qualities are unavailable. Sequenced: PBMCs or T cells enriched from blood (not recorded which). The sequence derives from a woman aged 35 to 49 who had been exposed to COVID-19.

The CDR3 region reads CASSVSKRGAREQFF. The nucleotide sequence is given as TGTGCCAGCAGCGTAAGCAAGCGGGGGGCAAGGGAGCAGTTCTTC. This receptor chain uses TRBV11-3 and TRBJ2-1; 9 central nucleotides agree with TRBD2. Including cysteine and phenylalanine, the CDR3 has 15 amino acids. Left in the record is the CDR3 DNA by itself, 45 bases read in frame from the first base. CDR1 and CDR2 were assigned from the germline V gene as SGHNT and YENEEA. V trim: 5 bases; J trim: 10 bases; unmatched bases: 12.